Listed here are 5 T cell receptor beta chains from one sample, sequenced in a study of molecular identifiers for immune sequencing clone quantification. TCRdb passed the PCR reads through MiXCR, listing each CDR3 protein once. The sample lists around 65,000 distinct CDR3 sequences; 15% to 20% were seen once. The material sequenced was naive CD8+ T cells from blood, with Jurkat cell RNA spiked in. Subset in this sample: FACS-sorted CD8+CD4-CCR7+CD45RA+ naive T cells. Receptor source: a human donor in good health. Some libraries in this study had Jurkat cell RNA spiked in.

There are many counts of this clonotype. The genes are TRBV5-1 and TRBJ1-1; D is unresolved. V gave up 1 base and J gave up 0 bases, with 7 bases separating them. The CDR3 sequence is 14 residues long. Germline loops: CDR1 SGHRS, CDR2 YFSETQ. CDR3 region: CASSLFEVNTEAFF. The CDR3 bases are TGCGCCAGCAGCTTGTTTGAGGTGAACACTGAAGCTTTCTTT.

This clonotype appeared many times. The chain has TRBV5-6 and TRBJ1-1; no clear D. V lost 3 bases and J 3 bases, leaving 15 bases between the germline ends. Germline CDR1 and CDR2: SGHDT and YYEEEE. This CDR3 contains 15 residues. CDR3 coding DNA: TGTGCCAGCAGCTCTCGCCAGCTGGCGGACACTGAAGCTTTCTTT. Its protein is CASSSRQLADTEAFF.

As concerns this clonotype: A much larger clonotype is one base distant, so this may be a read error. The chain is built from TRBV7-8 and TRBJ2-1, with no clear D. The CDR3 contains 16 residues. Trimming pared 5 bases from V and 5 bases from J, leaving 19 bases between. Germline values: CDR1 SGHVS, CDR2 FQNEAQ. The CDR3, as DNA: TGTGCCAGCAGCCTCACAACACCGATTTCCCACAATGAGCAGTTCTTC. Its translation is CASSLTTPISHNEQFF.

This clonotype was detected ten times or more. The chain couples TRBV2 to TRBJ1-1; tentatively, D is TRBD1 (6 bases). Germline V gene lookup returns CDR1 SNHLY and CDR2 FYNNEI. V lost 4 bases to trimming and J lost 6 bases, with 12 bases between them. This CDR3 has 13 residues. The CDR3 nucleotides are TGTGCCAGCAGTGCGGACAGTGTACCTGAAGCTTTCTTT. Amino acids: CASSADSVPEAFF.

This clonotype came up many times. The V gene is TRBV6-1, the J gene TRBJ1-1, with no clear D. Trimming shortened V by 8 bases and J by 1 base, and 11 bases separated the two germline ends. The CDR3 runs to 13 residues. Germline V gene data show CDR1 as MNHNS and CDR2 as SASEGT. Written as DNA, the CDR3 is TGTGCCAGCTACGTTAACCCGAACACTGAAGCTTTCTTT. It is translated as CASYVNPNTEAFF.